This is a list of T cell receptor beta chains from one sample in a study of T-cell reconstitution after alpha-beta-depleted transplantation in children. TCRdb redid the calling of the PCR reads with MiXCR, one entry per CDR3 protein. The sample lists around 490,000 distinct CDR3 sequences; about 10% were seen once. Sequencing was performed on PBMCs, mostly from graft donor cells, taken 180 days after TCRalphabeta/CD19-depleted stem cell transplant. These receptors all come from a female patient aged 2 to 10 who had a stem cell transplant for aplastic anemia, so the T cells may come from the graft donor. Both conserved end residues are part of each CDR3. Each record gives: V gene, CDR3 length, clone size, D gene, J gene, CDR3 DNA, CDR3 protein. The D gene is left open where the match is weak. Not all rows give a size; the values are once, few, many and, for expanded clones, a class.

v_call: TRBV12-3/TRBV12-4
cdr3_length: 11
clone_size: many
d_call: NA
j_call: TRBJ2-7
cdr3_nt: TGTGCCAGCAGTTTAACCTACGAGCAGTACTTC
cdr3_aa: CASSLTYEQYF

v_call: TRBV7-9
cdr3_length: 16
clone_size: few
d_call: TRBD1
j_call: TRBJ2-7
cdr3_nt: TGTGCCAGCAGCCTGTGGACTCGACAGGGTTTCTACGAGCAGTACTTC
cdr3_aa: CASSLWTRQGFYEQYF

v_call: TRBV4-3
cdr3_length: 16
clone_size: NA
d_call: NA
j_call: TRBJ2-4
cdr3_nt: TGCGCCAGCAGCCAAGAGACGGGCCGGGCCAAAAACATTCAGTACTTC
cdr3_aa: CASSQETGRAKNIQYF

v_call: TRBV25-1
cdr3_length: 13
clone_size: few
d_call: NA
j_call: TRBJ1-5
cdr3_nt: TGTGCCAGCAGTGAAACGGAAGGCGCGCCCCAGCATTTT
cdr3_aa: CASSETEGAPQHF

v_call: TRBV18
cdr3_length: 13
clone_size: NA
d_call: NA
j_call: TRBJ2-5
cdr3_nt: TGTGCCAGCTCACCACCGGGTGCTGAGACCCAGTACTTC
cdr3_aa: CASSPPGAETQYF

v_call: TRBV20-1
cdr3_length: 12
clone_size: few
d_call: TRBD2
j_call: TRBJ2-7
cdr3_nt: TGCAGTGCTCCACGGACTAGCGTAGAGCAGTACTTC
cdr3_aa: CSAPRTSVEQYF

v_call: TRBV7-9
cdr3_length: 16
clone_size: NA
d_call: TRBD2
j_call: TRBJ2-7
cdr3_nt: TGTGCCAGCAGCGTCGGTGGCGGGAGGAGTTCCTACGAGCAGTACTTC
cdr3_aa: CASSVGGGRSSYEQYF

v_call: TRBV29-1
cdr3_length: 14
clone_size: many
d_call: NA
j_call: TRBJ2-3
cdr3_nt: TGCAGCGCCCGAACGAGACGGGCCACAGATACGCAGTATTTT
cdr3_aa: CSARTRRATDTQYF

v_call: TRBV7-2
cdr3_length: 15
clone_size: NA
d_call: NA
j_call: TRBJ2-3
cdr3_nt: TGTGCCAGCAGCGCGCACAGGGGGGGAGCAGATACGCAGTATTTT
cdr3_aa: CASSAHRGGADTQYF

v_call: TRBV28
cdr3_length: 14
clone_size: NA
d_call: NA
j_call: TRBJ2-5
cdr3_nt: TGTGCCAGCAGTTTTGGGCCTGTTCAAGAGACCCAGTACTTC
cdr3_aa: CASSFGPVQETQYF

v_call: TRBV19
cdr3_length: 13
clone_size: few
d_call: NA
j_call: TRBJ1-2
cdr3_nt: TGTGCCAGTACCGGACATCCCGCCTATGGCTACACCTTC
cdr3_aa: CASTGHPAYGYTF

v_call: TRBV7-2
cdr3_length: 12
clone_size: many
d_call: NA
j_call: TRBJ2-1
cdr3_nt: TGTGCCAGCAGCCCCTACTACAATGAGCAGTTCTTC
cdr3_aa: CASSPYYNEQFF

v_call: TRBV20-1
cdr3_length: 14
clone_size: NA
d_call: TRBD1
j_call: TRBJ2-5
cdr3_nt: TGCAGTGCTAGGCCCTCAGGGGGCACGGAGACCCAGTACTTC
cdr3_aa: CSARPSGGTETQYF

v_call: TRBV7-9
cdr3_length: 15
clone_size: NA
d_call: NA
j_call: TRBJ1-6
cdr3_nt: TGTGCCAGCAGCTCCGGGGAGGTCCGATCTTCACCCCTCCACTTT
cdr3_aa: CASSSGEVRSSPLHF

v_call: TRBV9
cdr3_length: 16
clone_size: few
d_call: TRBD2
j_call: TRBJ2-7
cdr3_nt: TGTGCCAGCAGCGTAGCCGGGACTAGCCTTTCCTACGAGCAGTACTTC
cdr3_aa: CASSVAGTSLSYEQYF

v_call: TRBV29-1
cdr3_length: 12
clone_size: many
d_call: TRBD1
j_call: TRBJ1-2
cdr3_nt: TGCAGCGCCCAGGGGGGAAACTATGGCTACACCTTC
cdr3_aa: CSAQGGNYGYTF

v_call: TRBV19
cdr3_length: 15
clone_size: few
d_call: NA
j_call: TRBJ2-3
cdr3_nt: TGTGCCAGTAGTATGACAGGGACTGGCACAGATACGCAGTATTTT
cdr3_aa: CASSMTGTGTDTQYF

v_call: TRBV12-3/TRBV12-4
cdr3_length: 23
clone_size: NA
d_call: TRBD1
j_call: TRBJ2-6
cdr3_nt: TGTGCCAGCAGTTTGAGGACAGGGTCCGGGCCACCCTTGGGGCCCTCTGGGGCCAACGTCCTGACTTTC
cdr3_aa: CASSLRTGSGPPLGPSGANVLTF

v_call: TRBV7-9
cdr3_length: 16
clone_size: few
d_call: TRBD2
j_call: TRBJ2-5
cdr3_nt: TGTGCCAGCAGCCCAAGGACTAGCGGGATGGTAGAGACCCAGTACTTC
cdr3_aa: CASSPRTSGMVETQYF

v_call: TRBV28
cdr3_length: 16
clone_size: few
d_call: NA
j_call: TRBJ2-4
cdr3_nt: TGTGCCAGCAGTTTAGCCGGTGGGCTAGCCAAAAACATTCAGTACTTC
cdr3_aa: CASSLAGGLAKNIQYF

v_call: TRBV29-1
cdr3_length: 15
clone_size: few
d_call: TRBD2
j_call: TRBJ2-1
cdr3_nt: TGCAGCGTTGAGCTAGCGGGAGGGTGGGACAATGAGCAGTTCTTC
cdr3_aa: CSVELAGGWDNEQFF

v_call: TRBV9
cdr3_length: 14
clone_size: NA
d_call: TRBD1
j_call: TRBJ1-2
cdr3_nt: TGTGCCAGCAGCGTAAGTGGGACAGGTCCTGGCTACACCTTC
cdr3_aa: CASSVSGTGPGYTF

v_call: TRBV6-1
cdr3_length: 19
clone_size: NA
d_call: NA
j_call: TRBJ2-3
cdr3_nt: TGTGCCAGCAGTACCCTCGGCGGTCGGAGGGTGGAGCGGCAGGATACGCAGTATTTT
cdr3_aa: CASSTLGGRRVERQDTQYF

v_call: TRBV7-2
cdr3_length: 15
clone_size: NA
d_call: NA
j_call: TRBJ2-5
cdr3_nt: TGTGCCAGCAGCTTAGAGGTGGGACGGCTAGAGACCCAGTACTTC
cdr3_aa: CASSLEVGRLETQYF

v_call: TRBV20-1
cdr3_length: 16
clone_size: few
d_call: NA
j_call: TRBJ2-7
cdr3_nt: TGCAGTGCGAATGGGGCTTGGTGGCGGTACTCCTACGAGCAGTACTTC
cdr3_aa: CSANGAWWRYSYEQYF

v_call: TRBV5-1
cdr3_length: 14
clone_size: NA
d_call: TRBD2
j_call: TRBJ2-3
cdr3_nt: TGCGCCAGCCAGGGACTACTCAGCACAGATACGCAGTATTTT
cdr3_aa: CASQGLLSTDTQYF

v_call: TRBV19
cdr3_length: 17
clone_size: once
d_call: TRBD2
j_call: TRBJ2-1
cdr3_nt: TGTGCCAGTAGTAGGGGACTAGCGACGAGCTCCTACAATGAGCAGTTCTTC
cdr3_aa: CASSRGLATSSYNEQFF

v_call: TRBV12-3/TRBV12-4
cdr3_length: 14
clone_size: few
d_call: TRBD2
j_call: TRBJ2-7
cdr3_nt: TGTGCCAGCAGGAAAACTAGCGGGAGTGGCGAGCAGTACTTC
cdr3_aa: CASRKTSGSGEQYF

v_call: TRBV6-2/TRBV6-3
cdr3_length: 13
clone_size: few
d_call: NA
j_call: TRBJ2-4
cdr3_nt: TGTGCCAGCAGTTACTCTGGGCCAAACATTCAGTACTTC
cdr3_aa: CASSYSGPNIQYF

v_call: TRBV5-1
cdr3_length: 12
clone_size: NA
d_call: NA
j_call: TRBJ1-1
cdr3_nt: TGCGCCAGCAGCTTGTCCTCAACTGAAGCTTTCTTT
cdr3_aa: CASSLSSTEAFF

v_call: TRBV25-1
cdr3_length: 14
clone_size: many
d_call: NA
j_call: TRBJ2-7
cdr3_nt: TGTGCCAGCAGTGAGAGACACAGCTCCTACGAGCAGTACTTC
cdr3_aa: CASSERHSSYEQYF